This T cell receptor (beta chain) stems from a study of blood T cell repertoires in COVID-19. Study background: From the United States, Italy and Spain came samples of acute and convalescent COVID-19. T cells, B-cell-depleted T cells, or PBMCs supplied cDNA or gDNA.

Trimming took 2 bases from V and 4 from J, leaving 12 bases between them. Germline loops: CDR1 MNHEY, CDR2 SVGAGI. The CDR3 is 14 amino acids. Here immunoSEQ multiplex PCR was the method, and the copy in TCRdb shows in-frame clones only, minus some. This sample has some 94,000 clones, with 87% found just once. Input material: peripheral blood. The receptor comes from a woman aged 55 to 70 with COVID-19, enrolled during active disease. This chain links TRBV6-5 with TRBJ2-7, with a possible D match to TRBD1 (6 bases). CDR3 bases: TGTGCCAGCAGTTACGGTGGGGGCAGGTACGAGCAGTACTTC. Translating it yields CASSYGGGRYEQYF.